This T cell receptor beta chain originates from a study of blood T cells in healthy people across ages. General observations from the study: Naive T cell percentage showed a strong correlation with TCR beta diversity.

Ten or more counts support this clonotype. Its matching antigen is unknown. For the second PCR, which ran for about 7 to 11 cycles, a sample-barcoded 5' primer and a J-beta primer mix were used. Any given sample supplied a minimum of 2.5 million CDR3-containing paired-end reads. MiXCR was run by TCRdb on the 5' RACE reads, yielding one entry per CDR3 protein. Counted here are 870,000 or so distinct CDR3 sequences, 29% occurring once; the ten biggest clones make up roughly 17%. The CDR3 runs 13 residues. Germline V gene data show CDR1 as MNHEY and CDR2 as SVGEGT. V lost 5 bases to trimming and J lost 5 bases, with 12 bases between them.

This chain links TRBV6-2 or TRBV6-3 with TRBJ2-5; perhaps D is TRBD1 or TRBD2 (5 bases each). Sequenced material: blood. The origin of this receptor is a woman older than 75 in good health. CDR3 residues: CASSRAGSETQYF. CDR3 in DNA: TGTGCCAGCAGTCGGGCAGGGAGCGAGACCCAGTACTTC.